Presented here are 20 T cell receptor beta chains from one specimen sequenced in a study of T cell repertoires in ileal Crohn's disease. The data were produced by immunoSEQ multiplex PCR, yet TCRdb's version contains in-frame clones alone and is incomplete. This sample has approximately 5,400 clones; approximately 69% occur once, and the top ten carry less than 35%. Stated time point: neoterminal ileum biopsy at postoperative endoscopy, about 6 months after surgery. The specimen was ileal tissue. The source of these receptors is an adult with Crohn's disease.

The chain employs TRBV6-5 and TRBJ1-2, with 10 bases identical to TRBD1. Germline V lookup: CDR1 MNHEY, CDR2 SVGAGI. The junction had 4 bases not matched to a gene; V was cut back by 6 bases and J by 3 bases. CDR3 size: 14 residues. The CDR3 loop is CASRSGQGDYGYTF. The CDR3 coding sequence is TGTGCCAGCAGATCTGGACAGGGGGACTATGGCTACACCTTC.

The chain has TRBV6-1 and TRBJ1-6, with 7 bases matching TRBD1. This CDR3 has 14 amino acids. The germline gives CDR1 MNHNS, CDR2 SASEGT. V lost 6 bases and J lost 7; bases outside the gene matches: 6. The CDR3 coding sequence is TGTGCCAGCAGGTTACAGGGGATAAATTCACCCCTCCACTTT. Its translation is CASRLQGINSPLHF.

V and J are TRBV9 and TRBJ2-2; 8 bases map to TRBD1. V was clipped by 4 bases and J by 6 bases; unmatched bases: 8. This CDR3 is built from 15 residues. CDR1 SGDLS and CDR2 YYNGEE come from the germline V gene. The CDR3 coding sequence is TGTGCCAGCAGCTTGACAGGGGCCGGGGCCGGGGAGCTGTTTTTT. This encodes CASSLTGAGAGELFF.

Turning to this clone: The junction shows a germline mismatch at one end, possibly a read error. The CDR3 reads CASSWGGRGNEQFF. Written as DNA, the CDR3 is TGTGCCAGCAGCTGGGGGGGGAGGGGCAATGAGCAGTTCTTC. V is TRBV5-1 and J is TRBJ2-1; 7 bases are a match to TRBD2. The germline CDR1 and CDR2 sequences are SGHRS and YFSETQ. The CDR3 is 14 amino acids.

This sequence joins TRBV5-1 and TRBJ1-1, with 8 bases aligning to TRBD1. The CDR3 loop spans 13 amino acids. CDR1 and CDR2 from the germline V gene are SGHRS and YFSETQ. Trimming removed 7 bases from V and 2 bases from J; junction bases left unmatched: 4. CDR3 protein: CASRQGTNTEAFF. In DNA, the CDR3 is TGCGCCAGCCGACAGGGGACTAACACTGAAGCTTTCTTT.

The chain couples TRBV6-1 to TRBJ2-3, with 8 bases lining up with TRBD2. This CDR3 has 14 amino acids. Germline V CDR1 and CDR2: MNHNS, SASEGT. After removal of 7 bases from V and 2 bases from J, the junction contained 5 bases not matched to a gene. The CDR3 DNA is TGTGCCAGCAACGCCGGGGGGGCCACAGATACGCAGTATTTT. Amino acid sequence: CASNAGGATDTQYF.

The CDR3 loop is CASSPHRDYKRSYNEQFF. CDR3 nucleotides: TGTGCCAGCAGTCCACACCGGGACTACAAAAGGTCCTACAATGAGCAGTTCTTC. The J gene is TRBJ2-1, the V gene TRBV2; 7 bases align to TRBD2. The CDR3 has 18 amino acids. V was pared by 5 bases and J by 1 base, with 14 bases of the junction left unmatched. Germline V lookup: CDR1 SNHLY, CDR2 FYNNEI.

The J gene is TRBJ1-3, the V gene TRBV18; D is possibly TRBD1 (6 bases). The CDR3 contains 16 residues. Between the trimmed V and J ends, which lost 3 bases and 4 bases, there was a span of 16 bases. CDR1 KGHSH and CDR2 LQKENI come from the germline V gene. This chain's CDR3 is CASSPSRGRFGNTIYF. The CDR3 DNA sequence: TGTGCCAGCTCACCCTCCAGGGGAAGGTTCGGAAACACCATATATTTT.

This clone has only a few counts. This chain links TRBV6-6 with TRBJ1-3; tentative D call: TRBD1 (6 bases). CDR1 is MNHNY and CDR2 is SVGAGI in the germline V gene (reference sequence). Trimming pared 0 bases from V and 4 bases from J, leaving 10 bases between. The CDR3 runs 15 residues. The CDR3 nucleotides read TGTGCCAGCAGTTACTCGAGGGGGAGCGGAAACACCATATATTTT. Protein product: CASSYSRGSGNTIYF.

The chain employs TRBV18 and TRBJ1-2; a weak D match, TRBD1 (6 bases). Germline assignment: CDR1 KGHSH and CDR2 LQKENI. CDR3 length: 16 residues. V lost 5 bases and J 4 bases, leaving 20 bases between the germline ends. Here the CDR3 reads CASSVLKGQSSYGYTF. CDR3 DNA: TGTGCCAGCTCAGTTCTAAAAGGACAGTCGAGCTATGGCTACACCTTC.

The chain couples TRBV7-2 to TRBJ1-1, with D maybe TRBD1 (5 bases). V lost 5 bases, J lost 0 bases, and 16 bases lay in between. Germline loops: CDR1 SGHTA, CDR2 FQGNSA. The CDR3 runs to 16 residues. The CDR3: CASSAHSGQLNTEAFF. In nucleotides, the CDR3 is TGTGCCAGCAGCGCCCACTCAGGGCAACTGAACACTGAAGCTTTCTTT.

This chain uses TRBV9 with TRBJ2-3, with 7 nucleotides matching TRBD2. The germline CDR1 and CDR2 sequences are SGDLS and YYNGEE. The CDR3 consists of 18 residues. V shed 0 bases and J 1 base; nucleotides not matched to a gene: 11. CDR3 loop: CASSVAGGRYGGTDTQYF. CDR3 nucleotide sequence: TGTGCCAGCAGCGTAGCGGGCGGGAGATACGGCGGCACAGATACGCAGTATTTT.

This clone was detected only a few times. V gene TRBV6-9 combines with J gene TRBJ2-7; 8 nucleotides align to TRBD1. With 8 bases clipped from V and 5 bases from J, the junction kept 11 bases outside the gene matches. The length of the CDR3 is 14 residues. From germline, CDR1 is MNHGY and CDR2 SVAAGI. In nucleotides, the CDR3 is TGTGCCAGCCTCAGGGGGCAGGGGTCCCACGAGCAGTACGTC. The encoded protein is CASLRGQGSHEQYV.

This rearrangement joins TRBV7-9 to TRBJ2-1, with TRBD1 as a possible D gene (6 bases). The CDR3 runs to 15 residues. Germline loops: CDR1 SEHNR, CDR2 FQNEAQ (reference sequence). With 5 bases removed from V and 3 bases from J, the gap between germline ends came to 14 bases. The CDR3: CASSDSRQDYNEQFF. DNA of the CDR3: TGTGCCAGCAGCGACTCCCGACAGGACTACAATGAGCAGTTCTTC.

This clone was seen a handful of times. The DNA for the CDR3 is TGTGCCAGCAGCGGACAGGGGATTAATTCACCCCTCCACTTT. Translation gives CASSGQGINSPLHF. This chain joins TRBV9 and TRBJ1-6, with 8 bases identical to TRBD1. Germline V gene sequence: CDR1 SGDLS, CDR2 YYNGEE. V lost 3 bases and J lost 6; bases outside the gene matches: 2. The CDR3 spans 14 residues.

This clone has a single count. The chain has TRBV4-3 and TRBJ2-5, with 8 bases fitting TRBD2. There are 16 residues in the CDR3. The V segment lost 0 bases and the J segment 5 bases; nucleotides outside the gene matches: 8. CDR1 is LGHNA, CDR2 YSLEER, per germline. Here the CDR3 DNA reads TGCGCCAGCAGCCAAGATTCCGGCGCGGGGGGCGAGACCCAGTACTTC. Amino acids: CASSQDSGAGGETQYF.

The count of this clone is one. J is TRBJ2-3 and V is TRBV19; D is unclear. This CDR3 has 14 residues. Trimming cost V 5 bases and J 2 bases, with 11 bases left between them. Germline V gene sequence: CDR1 LNHDA, CDR2 SQIVND (reference sequence). CDR3 sequence (DNA): TGTGCCAGTAGTCGAGGTTCCCACACAGATACGCAGTATTTT. Translated, it gives CASSRGSHTDTQYF.

The chain joins TRBV7-2 to TRBJ2-4; D unclear. The V gene lost 1 base and the J gene lost 0 bases, with 4 bases spanning the gap. This CDR3 has 14 residues. Germline V gene sequence: CDR1 SGHTA, CDR2 FQGNSA. CDR3: CASSLELAKNIQYF. As DNA, the CDR3 is TGTGCCAGCAGCTTAGAACTAGCCAAAAACATTCAGTACTTC. The full variable domain, in which reference TRBV7-2 and TRBJ2-4 provide the parts outside the CDR3, is GAGVSQSPSNKVTEKGKDVELRCDPISGHTALYWYRQSLGQGLEFLIYFQGNSAPDKSGLPSDRFSAERTGGSVSTLTIQRTQQEDSAVYLCASSLELAKNIQYFGAGTRLSVL.

This chain connects TRBV12-2 to TRBJ2-3; the DNA was not compared with TRBD2, the D call given in the table. TRBV12-2 constitutes a pseudogene. CDR3 length equals 13 residues. This CDR3 reads CASRLAGADTQYF. CDR3 nucleotides: TGTGCAAGTCGCTTAGCGGGAGCAGATACGCAGTATTTT.

A few counts support this clone. This chain links TRBV2 with TRBJ1-3, with 8 nucleotides matching TRBD1. The CDR3 loop spans 16 amino acids. J gave up 2 bases and V 4 bases, and 7 bases lay outside the gene matches. Germline lookup yields CDR1 SNHLY and CDR2 FYNNEI. Written as DNA, the CDR3 is TGTGCCAGCAGTGCGGACAGGGTAGTAACTGGAAACACCATATATTTT. The encoded protein is CASSADRVVTGNTIYF.